This T cell receptor (beta chain) comes out of a study of T cell changes during pregnancy in multiple sclerosis. Per the germline V gene, CDR1 is SGHAT and CDR2 is FQNNGV. This CDR3 is built from 16 residues. V lost 0 bases and J lost 1, with 11 bases in between. Sequenced by immunoSEQ multiplex PCR; TCRdb stores in-frame clones only, minus some. The sample has about 53,000 clones; over 90% are singletons. This chain joins TRBV11-2 and TRBJ2-3, with a weak D call TRBD1 (6 bases). Sequencing used CD4+ T cells from peripheral blood mononuclear cells, obtained in the third trimester of pregnancy. The clonotype comes from a female donor with multiple sclerosis, enrolled in a pregnancy study. The CDR3 bases are TGTGCCAGCAGCTTAGATTCAGGGGTGGGCACAGATACGCAGTATTTT. Translated, it gives CASSLDSGVGTDTQYF.